The 12 T cell receptor beta chains reported below all come from one sample, sequenced in a study of blood T cell repertoires in COVID-19. Some clones are missing from TCRdb's copy, which holds only in-frame ones; the method was immunoSEQ multiplex PCR. The sample lists tens of thousands of clones; about 91% were seen once. Input material: peripheral blood. The receptors come from a human donor in a cohort sampled during active COVID-19.

The rearrangement joins TRBV28 to TRBJ2-2; TRBD2 aligns across 7 bases. V lost 3 bases to trimming and J lost 0 bases; unmatched junction nucleotides: 4. Germline CDR1 reads MDHEN; CDR2 reads SYDVKM. This CDR3 region has 16 residues. The CDR3 loop reads CASSLIAGANTGELFF. Here the CDR3 DNA reads TGTGCCAGCAGTTTGATAGCGGGCGCGAACACCGGGGAGCTGTTTTTT.

The V call is TRBV6-5, the J call TRBJ1-2; D ambiguous. Between the trimmed V and J ends, which lost 4 bases and 4 bases, there was a span of 13 bases. CDR3 length: 14 amino acids. The germline V gene has CDR1 MNHEY and CDR2 SVGAGI. Here the CDR3 DNA reads TGTGCCAGCAGTTTATGGGGAGTTGCCTATGGCTACACCTTC. It specifies CASSLWGVAYGYTF.

The rearrangement links TRBV9 to TRBJ2-7; maybe TRBD1 (6 bases). Trimming took off 0 bases at V and 4 bases at J, with 11 bases between the two ends. This CDR3 region has 14 residues. The V gene's germline CDR1 is SGDLS and CDR2 YYNGEE. CDR3 protein: CASSVDLGAYEQYF. For the CDR3, the DNA is TGTGCCAGCAGCGTAGATTTGGGGGCATACGAGCAGTACTTC. The full variable domain, completed using reference TRBV9 and TRBJ2-7, is DSGVTQTPKHLITATGQRVTLRCSPRSGDLSVYWYQQSLDQGLQFLIQYYNGEERAKGNILERFSAQQFPDLHSELNLSSLELGDSALYFCASSVDLGAYEQYFGPGTRLTVT.

The rearrangement joins TRBV6-8 to TRBJ2-2; D is uncertain. The CDR3 is 11 residues long. Trimming removed 8 bases at V and 7 bases at J, with 8 bases between. Germline loops: CDR1 MNHGY, CDR2 SAAAGT. In nucleotides, the CDR3 is TGTGCCAGCCCTAGTTGCGGGGAGCTGTTTTTT. Residues: CASPSCGELFF.

The genes are TRBV5-1 and TRBJ1-2; 9 bases match TRBD1. This CDR3 has 16 residues. With 5 bases clipped from V and 2 bases from J, the junction kept 10 bases outside the gene matches. The germline CDR1 and CDR2 sequences are SGHRS and YFSETQ. In nucleotides, the CDR3 is TGCGCCAGCAGGTTGCAACAGGGGGCGGGAAACTATGGCTACACCTTC. Its protein is CASRLQQGAGNYGYTF.

The V gene is TRBV5-6, the J gene TRBJ2-7, with a weak D call TRBD1 (6 bases). The CDR3 totals 16 residues. From germline, CDR1 is SGHDT and CDR2 YYEEEE. The ends were cut back, 6 bases at V and 2 bases at J, with 21 bases in the middle. CDR3 nucleotide sequence: TGTGCCAGCACGCTGATTGAGATAGGGGGTGCCTACGAGCAGTACTTC. Amino acids: CASTLIEIGGAYEQYF.

The V call is TRBV21-1, the J call TRBJ2-1; the table gives TRBD2 as D, unverified against the DNA. TRBV21-1 is assigned pseudogene status. The CDR3 sequence is 15 residues long. CDR3: CASSKQCGGFGEQFF. The CDR3 coding sequence is TGTGCCAGCAGCAAACAATGCGGGGGTTTCGGCGAGCAGTTCTTC.

This chain links TRBV6-2 or TRBV6-3 with TRBJ2-3; 11 positions agree with TRBD1. Trimming removed 0 bases from V and 4 bases from J; junction bases left unmatched: 0. In germline, CDR1 is MNHEY, CDR2 SVGEGT. There are 15 residues in the CDR3. CDR3 DNA: TGTGCCAGCAGTTACTCGGGACAGGGGGCAGATACGCAGTATTTT. Translated, it gives CASSYSGQGADTQYF.

The chain couples TRBV10-1 to TRBJ2-5; 7 positions match TRBD2. CDR1 is WNHNN, CDR2 SYGVQD, per germline (reference sequence). This CDR3 spans 13 amino acids. With 6 bases clipped from V and 5 bases from J, the junction kept 6 bases outside the gene matches. CDR3 amino acids: CASSSGGRETQYF. CDR3 sequence (DNA): TGCGCCAGCAGCTCGGGGGGTCGGGAGACCCAGTACTTC.

The chain has TRBV20-1 and TRBJ2-3, with D tentatively TRBD2 (6 bases). The germline CDR1 and CDR2 sequences are DFQATT and SNEGSKA (reference sequence). This CDR3 is built from 13 residues. The germline V and J ends were trimmed by 3 bases and 7 bases, with 14 bases remaining between them. The CDR3 here is CSASAPGRNTQYF. CDR3 DNA sequence: TGCAGTGCTAGTGCCCCCGGGAGAAATACGCAGTATTTT.

J is TRBJ2-2 and V is TRBV5-4; 12 bases fit TRBD2. Germline CDR1 SGHNT, CDR2 YYREEE (reference sequence). The CDR3 runs 17 residues. With 3 bases clipped from V and 5 bases from J, the junction kept 8 bases outside the gene matches. The CDR3 loop is CASSSELAGGRTGELFF. CDR3 DNA sequence: TGTGCCAGCAGCTCGGAGCTAGCGGGGGGGCGGACCGGGGAGCTGTTTTTT.

The V call is TRBV6-4, the J call TRBJ2-1, with 8 positions matching TRBD1. The CDR3 contains 13 residues. Germline V gives CDR1 MRHNA, CDR2 SNTAGT. J was trimmed by 5 bases and V by 8 bases; bases with no gene match: 5. This CDR3 is CASGQGFDNEQFF. The CDR3 nucleotides are TGTGCCAGCGGACAGGGCTTTGACAATGAGCAGTTCTTC.